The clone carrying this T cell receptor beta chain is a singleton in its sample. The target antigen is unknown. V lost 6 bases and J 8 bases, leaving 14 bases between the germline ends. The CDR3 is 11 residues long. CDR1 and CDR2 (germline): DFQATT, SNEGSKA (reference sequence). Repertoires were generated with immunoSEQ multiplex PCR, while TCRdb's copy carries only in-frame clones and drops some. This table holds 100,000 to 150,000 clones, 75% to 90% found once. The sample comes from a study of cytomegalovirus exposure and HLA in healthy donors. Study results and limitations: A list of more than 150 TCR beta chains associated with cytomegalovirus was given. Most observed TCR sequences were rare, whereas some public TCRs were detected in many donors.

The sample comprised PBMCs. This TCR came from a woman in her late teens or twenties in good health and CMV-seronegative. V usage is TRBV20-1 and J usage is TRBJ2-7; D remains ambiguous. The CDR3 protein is CSANSVVKQYF. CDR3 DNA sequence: TGCAGTGCCAACTCTGTCGTGAAGCAGTACTTC.